Detailed here is one T cell receptor (beta chain). Its antigen is undetermined. This record comes from a study of beta chain features in type 1 diabetes. Whole-study findings and limits: All four CD4+ subsets of Type 1 diabetes patients contained TCRB CDR3s that were moderately but significantly shorter.

CD4+ naive, central memory, regulatory and stem cell-like memory cells were sorted via CD45RO/CCR7/CD25/CD127/CD95/CD27. The investigators reverse transcribed all of the isolated RNA, so they sequenced expressed TCRB transcripts. Average reads for naive, central memory and regulatory T cell samples were about 3.57 million. Profiled with immunoSEQ multiplex PCR; TCRdb holds only in-frame clones, not every one. The profile shows over 150,000 clones, over 6% of them singletons. The sample taken for sequencing was central memory CD4+ T cells from blood. This sequence originates from a man aged 18-30 years with type 1 diabetes.

The CDR3 DNA follows: TGTGCCAGCAGTTACCGGGACAGAGGGGAAAAACTGTTTTTT. Translation: CASSYRDRGEKLFF. This chain joins TRBV2 and TRBJ1-4; TRBD1 matches 7 bases. V was clipped by 5 bases and J by 8 bases; unmatched bases: 8. This CDR3 is built from 14 residues. Germline CDR1 reads SNHLY; CDR2 reads FYNNEI. The entire variable domain, with the rest obtained from reference TRBV2 and TRBJ1-4, is as follows: EPEVTQTPSHQVTQMGQEVILRCVPISNHLYFYWYRQILGQKVEFLVSFYNNEISEKSEIFDDQFSVERPDGSNFTLKIRSTKLEDSAMYFCASSYRDRGEKLFFGSGTQLSVL.